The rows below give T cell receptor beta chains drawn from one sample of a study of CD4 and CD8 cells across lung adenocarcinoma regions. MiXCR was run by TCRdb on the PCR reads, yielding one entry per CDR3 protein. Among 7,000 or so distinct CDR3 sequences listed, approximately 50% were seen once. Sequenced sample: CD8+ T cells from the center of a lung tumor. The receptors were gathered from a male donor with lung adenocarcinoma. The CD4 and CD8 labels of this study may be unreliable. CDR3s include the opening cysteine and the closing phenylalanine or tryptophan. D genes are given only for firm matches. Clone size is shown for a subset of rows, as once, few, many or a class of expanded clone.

CDR3aa: CASSQGIADTQYF
CDR3nt: TGCGCCAGCAGCCAAGGGATAGCCGATACGCAGTATTTT
abundance: .
j_gene: TRBJ2-3
d_gene: .
v_gene: TRBV4-1

CDR3aa: CASRATGANSGNTIYF
CDR3nt: TGTGCCAGCAGGGCAACAGGGGCCAACTCTGGAAACACCATATATTTT
abundance: few
j_gene: TRBJ1-3
d_gene: TRBD1
v_gene: TRBV6-1

CDR3aa: CAIKPGLTIGDTQYF
CDR3nt: TGTGCCATAAAACCGGGACTAACTATCGGGGATACGCAGTATTTT
abundance: .
j_gene: TRBJ2-3
d_gene: TRBD2
v_gene: TRBV7-2

CDR3aa: CASKTSGRDTQYF
CDR3nt: TGTGCCAGCAAGACTAGCGGGAGGGATACGCAGTATTTT
abundance: .
j_gene: TRBJ2-3
d_gene: TRBD2
v_gene: TRBV6-1

CDR3aa: CASSEDHAYEQYF
CDR3nt: TGTGCCAGCAGTGAAGACCACGCCTACGAGCAGTACTTC
abundance: few
j_gene: TRBJ2-7
d_gene: .
v_gene: TRBV6-1

CDR3aa: CASSLEGPSYSEQFF
CDR3nt: TGTGCCAGCAGCTTAGAAGGGCCGAGCTACAGTGAGCAGTTCTTC
abundance: .
j_gene: TRBJ2-1
d_gene: .
v_gene: TRBV11-2

CDR3aa: CASSPKWTGELFF
CDR3nt: TGTGCCAGCAGTCCCAAGTGGACCGGGGAGCTGTTTTTT
abundance: medium-sized
j_gene: TRBJ2-2
d_gene: .
v_gene: TRBV6-5

CDR3aa: CASSQQGFGEQYF
CDR3nt: TGTGCCAGCAGCCAACAGGGGTTTGGCGAGCAGTACTTC
abundance: .
j_gene: TRBJ2-7
d_gene: TRBD1
v_gene: TRBV7-3

CDR3aa: CASRLLAGGSYEQYF
CDR3nt: TGTGCCAGCAGACTACTAGCGGGGGGTTCCTACGAGCAGTACTTC
abundance: once
j_gene: TRBJ2-7
d_gene: TRBD2
v_gene: TRBV6-1

CDR3aa: CASSHGQSTDTQYF
CDR3nt: TGTGCCAGCAGTCACGGACAGAGCACAGATACGCAGTATTTT
abundance: many
j_gene: TRBJ2-3
d_gene: .
v_gene: TRBV12-3/TRBV12-4

CDR3aa: CASSQDLRETQYF
CDR3nt: TGTGCCAGCAGCCAAGATCTACGGGAGACCCAGTACTTC
abundance: few
j_gene: TRBJ2-5
d_gene: .
v_gene: TRBV3-1

CDR3aa: CASSRSGRAKGQFF
CDR3nt: TGCGCCAGCAGCCGCAGCGGGAGGGCCAAGGGGCAGTTCTTC
abundance: .
j_gene: TRBJ2-1
d_gene: TRBD2
v_gene: TRBV4-1

CDR3aa: CASSLFSNQPQHF
CDR3nt: TGTGCCAGCAGTTTGTTCAGCAATCAGCCCCAGCATTTT
abundance: .
j_gene: TRBJ1-5
d_gene: .
v_gene: TRBV6-5

CDR3aa: CASSEREQETQFF
CDR3nt: TGTGCCAGCAGTGAACGGGAGCAAGAGACCCAGTTCTTC
abundance: .
j_gene: TRBJ2-1
d_gene: .
v_gene: TRBV6-1

CDR3aa: CASILTPGDNYGYTF
CDR3nt: TGTGCCAGCATTCTCACCCCAGGGGATAACTATGGCTACACCTTC
abundance: .
j_gene: TRBJ1-2
d_gene: .
v_gene: TRBV6-5

CDR3aa: CASNRLAGKGSDTQYF
CDR3nt: TGTGCCAGCAACCGACTAGCGGGAAAGGGCTCAGATACGCAGTATTTT
abundance: .
j_gene: TRBJ2-3
d_gene: TRBD2
v_gene: TRBV6-1

CDR3aa: CSDTGGLDNEQFF
CDR3nt: TGCAGTGACACGGGGGGGCTCGACAATGAGCAGTTCTTC
abundance: many
j_gene: TRBJ2-1
d_gene: TRBD2
v_gene: TRBV20-1

CDR3aa: CASNGQGAGTGELFF
CDR3nt: TGTGCCAGCAACGGACAGGGGGCAGGGACCGGGGAGCTGTTTTTT
abundance: .
j_gene: TRBJ2-2
d_gene: TRBD1
v_gene: TRBV6-1

CDR3aa: CASSQRLAEYEQYF
CDR3nt: TGTGCCAGCAGTCAAAGACTAGCGGAATACGAGCAGTACTTC
abundance: .
j_gene: TRBJ2-7
d_gene: TRBD2
v_gene: TRBV6-1

CDR3aa: CASSQEGSQAYGYTF
CDR3nt: TGTGCCAGCAGCCAAGAAGGGAGCCAAGCCTATGGCTACACCTTC
abundance: .
j_gene: TRBJ1-2
d_gene: .
v_gene: TRBV4-2

CDR3aa: CASRGTDTDTQYF
CDR3nt: TGTGCCAGCAGAGGGACAGACACAGATACGCAGTATTTT
abundance: .
j_gene: TRBJ2-3
d_gene: TRBD1
v_gene: TRBV6-1

CDR3aa: CASSGRERTQYF
CDR3nt: TGTGCCAGCAGCGGGAGGGAGAGAACCCAGTACTTC
abundance: many
j_gene: TRBJ2-5
d_gene: TRBD2
v_gene: TRBV5-4

CDR3aa: CASSGLTSTDTQYF
CDR3nt: TGCGCCAGCAGTGGGTTAACTAGCACAGATACGCAGTATTTT
abundance: .
j_gene: TRBJ2-3
d_gene: .
v_gene: TRBV10-1

CDR3aa: CASSQDLRGKRFF
CDR3nt: TGTGCCAGCAGCCAAGATTTACGGGGGAAGCGGTTCTTC
abundance: many
j_gene: TRBJ2-1
d_gene: .
v_gene: TRBV14

CDR3aa: CASSYLQDNEQFF
CDR3nt: TGTGCCAGCAGTTACCTCCAAGACAATGAGCAGTTCTTC
abundance: .
j_gene: TRBJ2-1
d_gene: .
v_gene: TRBV6-2/TRBV6-3

CDR3aa: CASSYSLAEFTDTQYF
CDR3nt: TGTGCCAGCAGTTACTCATTAGCGGAGTTCACAGATACGCAGTATTTT
abundance: .
j_gene: TRBJ2-3
d_gene: .
v_gene: TRBV6-5

CDR3aa: CASSEAGVSGEQFF
CDR3nt: TGCGCCAGCAGTGAAGCGGGAGTTAGCGGTGAGCAGTTCTTC
abundance: many
j_gene: TRBJ2-1
d_gene: TRBD2
v_gene: TRBV5-1

CDR3aa: CASRLAGPRRFNNEQFF
CDR3nt: TGTGCCAGCCGACTAGCGGGCCCTCGCCGGTTCAACAATGAGCAGTTCTTC
abundance: .
j_gene: TRBJ2-1
d_gene: TRBD2
v_gene: TRBV6-1

CDR3aa: CASSYEQGLGQFF
CDR3nt: TGTGCCAGCAGTTACGAACAGGGGTTGGGGCAGTTCTTC
abundance: .
j_gene: TRBJ2-1
d_gene: TRBD1
v_gene: TRBV6-5

CDR3aa: CASSEVLAGELFF
CDR3nt: TGTGCCAGCAGTGAAGTTTTGGCCGGGGAGCTGTTTTTT
abundance: .
j_gene: TRBJ2-2
d_gene: .
v_gene: TRBV6-1

CDR3aa: CASSPGMRGELFF
CDR3nt: TGCGCCAGCAGTCCAGGGATGCGCGGGGAGCTGTTTTTT
abundance: .
j_gene: TRBJ2-2
d_gene: .
v_gene: TRBV10-1

CDR3aa: CASSEFGGRSILAKNIQYF
CDR3nt: TGTGCCAGCAGTGAATTCGGCGGGAGGTCAATCTTAGCCAAAAACATTCAGTACTTC
abundance: .
j_gene: TRBJ2-4
d_gene: TRBD2
v_gene: TRBV6-1

CDR3aa: CASSSGTGVWNEQFF
CDR3nt: TGTGCCAGCTCCTCCGGGACAGGGGTTTGGAATGAGCAGTTCTTC
abundance: .
j_gene: TRBJ2-1
d_gene: TRBD1
v_gene: TRBV6-1

CDR3aa: CASSFGTSAYEQYF
CDR3nt: TGTGCCAGCAGTTTTGGGACTAGCGCCTACGAGCAGTACTTC
abundance: .
j_gene: TRBJ2-7
d_gene: TRBD2
v_gene: TRBV6-5

CDR3aa: CASSLGGATSSYEQYF
CDR3nt: TGTGCCAGCAGCTTAGGGGGAGCGACTAGCTCCTACGAGCAGTACTTC
abundance: many
j_gene: TRBJ2-7
d_gene: .
v_gene: TRBV7-2

CDR3aa: CASSWGQGSYNEQFF
CDR3nt: TGTGCCAGCAGCTGGGGACAGGGTTCCTACAATGAGCAGTTCTTC
abundance: many
j_gene: TRBJ2-1
d_gene: TRBD1
v_gene: TRBV7-8

CDR3aa: CASIDPGTGQGFEGNSPLHF
CDR3nt: TGCGCCAGCATTGACCCAGGGACAGGGCAGGGCTTCGAGGGAAATTCACCCCTCCACTTT
abundance: few
j_gene: TRBJ1-6
d_gene: TRBD1
v_gene: TRBV10-1

CDR3aa: CASALNTGELFF
CDR3nt: TGTGCCAGCGCCTTGAACACCGGGGAGCTGTTTTTT
abundance: once
j_gene: TRBJ2-2
d_gene: .
v_gene: TRBV6-1

CDR3aa: CASSYVGNTIQETQYF
CDR3nt: TGTGCCAGCAGTTACGTCGGGAACACCATACAAGAGACCCAGTACTTC
abundance: .
j_gene: TRBJ2-5
d_gene: .
v_gene: TRBV6-5

CDR3aa: CGSVLGRRAKNTQYF
CDR3nt: TGCGGCAGCGTGCTGGGGCGGAGAGCCAAAAATACTCAGTACTTC
abundance: .
j_gene: TRBJ2-4
d_gene: .
v_gene: TRBV10-1

CDR3aa: CASSETGRAGELFF
CDR3nt: TGTGCCAGCAGTGAAACAGGGAGGGCCGGGGAGCTGTTTTTT
abundance: .
j_gene: TRBJ2-2
d_gene: .
v_gene: TRBV6-1

CDR3aa: CASSDSLAGVYNEQFF
CDR3nt: TGTGCCAGCAGTGACAGTTTAGCGGGAGTCTACAATGAGCAGTTCTTC
abundance: few
j_gene: TRBJ2-1
d_gene: TRBD2
v_gene: TRBV6-1

CDR3aa: CASSLAGAFNEQFF
CDR3nt: TGTGCCAGCAGCTTAGCGGGAGCATTCAATGAGCAGTTCTTC
abundance: .
j_gene: TRBJ2-1
d_gene: TRBD2
v_gene: TRBV7-3

CDR3aa: CASRGQGLSGNTIYF
CDR3nt: TGTGCCAGCAGAGGACAGGGGCTCTCTGGAAACACCATATATTTT
abundance: .
j_gene: TRBJ1-3
d_gene: TRBD1
v_gene: TRBV6-1

CDR3aa: CASSESHLGNEQFF
CDR3nt: TGCGCCAGCAGTGAGAGTCACCTAGGGAATGAGCAGTTCTTC
abundance: many
j_gene: TRBJ2-1
d_gene: .
v_gene: TRBV10-2

CDR3aa: CASSLSGSPMRSYNEQFF
CDR3nt: TGTGCCAGCAGCCTTAGCGGGTCTCCCATGCGCTCCTACAATGAGCAGTTCTTC
abundance: .
j_gene: TRBJ2-1
d_gene: TRBD2
v_gene: TRBV27

CDR3aa: CATPGGRSWHYEQYF
CDR3nt: TGTGCCACCCCAGGGGGGAGGTCCTGGCACTACGAGCAGTACTTC
abundance: many
j_gene: TRBJ2-7
d_gene: .
v_gene: TRBV6-1

CDR3aa: CASNLAGGLNEQFF
CDR3nt: TGTGCCAGCAACCTAGCGGGAGGGCTGAATGAGCAGTTCTTC
abundance: .
j_gene: TRBJ2-1
d_gene: TRBD2
v_gene: TRBV6-1

CDR3aa: CASSYVGNTGRLTF
CDR3nt: TGTGCCAGCAGTTACGTCGGGAACACCGGACGGCTGACTTTT
abundance: .
j_gene: TRBJ2-2
d_gene: .
v_gene: TRBV6-5

CDR3aa: CASLFVETQYF
CDR3nt: TGTGCCAGCCTATTCGTAGAGACCCAGTACTTC
abundance: few
j_gene: TRBJ2-5
d_gene: .
v_gene: TRBV6-1

CDR3aa: CASSRTSGVQETQYF
CDR3nt: TGTGCCAGCAGTCGGACTAGCGGGGTCCAAGAGACCCAGTACTTC
abundance: .
j_gene: TRBJ2-5
d_gene: TRBD2
v_gene: TRBV6-1

CDR3aa: CAISSDFTDTQYF
CDR3nt: TGTGCCATCAGTTCCGATTTCACAGATACGCAGTATTTT
abundance: many
j_gene: TRBJ2-3
d_gene: .
v_gene: TRBV10-3

CDR3aa: CASSSTGGGVNTEAFF
CDR3nt: TGTGCCAGCAGTTCCACAGGGGGGGGTGTGAACACTGAAGCTTTCTTT
abundance: many
j_gene: TRBJ1-1
d_gene: TRBD1
v_gene: TRBV6-5

CDR3aa: CASSYEGSIQYF
CDR3nt: TGTGCCAGCAGTTACGAGGGGAGCATTCAGTACTTC
abundance: many
j_gene: TRBJ2-4
d_gene: .
v_gene: TRBV6-2/TRBV6-3